These T cell receptor beta chains were read from a single sample in a study of T cells in localized non-small cell lung cancer. Libraries were prepared by immunoSEQ multiplex PCR; TCRdb keeps only in-frame clonotypes and omits some of them. Here the sample spans 35,000 or so clones, 87% being singletons. The sample here was peripheral blood, taken before any cancer treatment. These receptors were collected from a woman aged 35-70 years with stage I lung adenocarcinoma. CDR3s include the opening cysteine and the closing phenylalanine or tryptophan. A D gene is named only where the DNA matches it firmly. Size is stated for part of the rows, as once, few or many counts, or as a class when the clone is expanded.

TRBJ1-1,TRBV28,-,14,-,CASRLQGMNTEAFF,TGTGCCAGCAGACTCCAGGGGATGAACACTGAAGCTTTCTTT
TRBJ2-5,TRBV5-4,TRBD2,17,-,CASSAGTSGGLQETQYF,TGTGCCAGCAGCGCTGGGACTAGCGGGGGACTACAAGAGACCCAGTACTTC
TRBJ1-5,TRBV5-5,TRBD1,14,-,CASSPGTVGQPQHF,TGTGCCAGCAGCCCCGGGACAGTAGGTCAGCCCCAGCATTTT
TRBJ2-7,TRBV5-4,TRBD2,17,-,CASSPTPVAGGPYEQYF,TGTGCCAGCAGTCCGACGCCCGTAGCGGGGGGCCCCTACGAGCAGTACTTC
TRBJ2-5,TRBV28,-,12,-,CASSLLGETQYF,TGTGCCAGCAGTTTACTCGGAGAGACCCAGTACTTC
TRBJ2-3,TRBV11-3,-,14,-,CASSLNRITDTQYF,TGTGCCAGCAGCTTAAACAGGATCACAGATACGCAGTATTTT
TRBJ2-7,TRBV15,TRBD2,16,once,CATSRDERGALGEQYF,TGTGCCACCAGCAGAGATGAGCGGGGGGCTTTGGGAGAGCAGTACTTC
TRBJ1-2,TRBV4-2,-,15,-,CASSQEQGRNYGYTF,TGTGCCAGCAGCCAAGAACAGGGCCGTAACTATGGCTACACCTTC
TRBJ2-3,TRBV7-2,-,13,-,CASSSPLSAVGYF,TGTGCCAGCAGCTCTCCACTATCTGCGGTGGGGTATTTT
TRBJ2-5,TRBV2,-,16,-,CASSLQRSPGRGTQYF,TGTGCCAGCAGCTTACAGCGCTCGCCAGGACGTGGGACCCAGTACTTC
TRBJ1-1,TRBV21-1,-,11,few,CASSINTEAFF,TGTGCCAGCAGCATAAACACTGAAGCTTTCTTT
TRBJ1-1,TRBV4-1,-,18,-,CASSQTPAPFKGVTEAFF,TGCGCCAGCAGCCAAACCCCCGCACCATTCAAGGGTGTCACTGAAGCTTTCTTT
TRBJ1-1,TRBV28,-,13,-,CASSRPLNTEAFF,TGTGCCAGCAGCCGGCCGTTGAACACTGAAGCTTTCTTT
TRBJ2-3,TRBV19,TRBD2,14,-,CASSKGLRTDTQYF,TGTGCCAGTAGTAAGGGACTACGTACAGATACGCAGTATTTT
TRBJ2-4,TRBV19,TRBD1,16,-,CASTAQGARTKNIQYF,TGTGCCAGTACCGCACAGGGGGCGCGAACCAAAAACATTCAGTACTTC
TRBJ1-2,TRBV4-3,TRBD1,15,-,CASSQAHRGSDGYTF,TGCGCCAGCAGCCAAGCCCACAGGGGTTCAGATGGCTACACCTTC
TRBJ2-7,TRBV6-4,-,17,-,CASRRGRISLPGAEQYF,TGTGCCAGCAGGAGGGGACGGATCTCACTCCCGGGGGCCGAGCAGTACTTC
TRBJ2-1,TRBV10-3,TRBD2,14,-,CAGRVDGGANEQFF,TGTGCCGGCAGGGTTGACGGGGGGGCTAATGAGCAGTTCTTC